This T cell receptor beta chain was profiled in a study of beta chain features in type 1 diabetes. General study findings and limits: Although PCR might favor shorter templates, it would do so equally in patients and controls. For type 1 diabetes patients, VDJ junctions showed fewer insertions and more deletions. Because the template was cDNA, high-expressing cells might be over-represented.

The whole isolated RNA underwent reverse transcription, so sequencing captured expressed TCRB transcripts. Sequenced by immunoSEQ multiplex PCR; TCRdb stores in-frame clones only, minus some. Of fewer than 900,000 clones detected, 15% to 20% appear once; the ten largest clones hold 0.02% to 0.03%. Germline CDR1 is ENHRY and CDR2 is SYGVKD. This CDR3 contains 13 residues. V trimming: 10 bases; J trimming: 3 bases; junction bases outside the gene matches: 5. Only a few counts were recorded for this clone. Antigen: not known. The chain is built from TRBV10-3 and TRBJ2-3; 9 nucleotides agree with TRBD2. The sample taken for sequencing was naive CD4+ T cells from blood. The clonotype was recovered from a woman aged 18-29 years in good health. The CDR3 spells CATQTSGTDTQYF. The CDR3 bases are TGTGCCACCCAGACTAGCGGAACAGATACGCAGTATTTT.